The 21 T cell receptor beta chains given below trace back to one sample, sequenced in a study of cytomegalovirus exposure and HLA in healthy donors (dated by TCRdb to the late 2010s). Library construction relied on the immunoSEQ multiplex PCR assay. For the multiplex PCR, a mixture combining 60 forward primers for TCR Vbeta segments and 13 reverse primers for TCR Jbeta segments was used. Not all clones reach the TCRdb copy of this immuneACCESS table, which keeps in-frame sequences only. Checked studies attribute under half of the gap to unresolved V genes and leave the rest unexplained. The sample table holds about 130,000 clones, of which about 85% were seen once. The ten top clones hold around 1.7% of the sample. Specimen: PBMCs. The receptors here all came from a boy younger than 18 in good health and CMV-seronegative.

This chain connects TRBV15 to TRBJ1-4, with TRBD1 matching 7 bases. Germline assignment: CDR1 LNHNV and CDR2 YYDKDF (reference sequence). The V segment lost 0 bases and the J segment 6 bases; nucleotides outside the gene matches: 1. The CDR3 runs 14 residues. The CDR3, as DNA: TGTGCCACCAGCAGAGACCAGGGGGATGAAAAACTGTTTTTT. It encodes CATSRDQGDEKLFF.

This clone was observed once. The V call is TRBV7-2, the J call TRBJ2-3, with D possibly matching TRBD1 (8 bases). The CDR3 is made up of 14 amino acids. V shed 5 bases and J shed 3 bases, with 12 bases lying between them. Germline V CDR1 and CDR2: SGHTA, FQGNSA. The CDR3 sequence: CASSIQGGTDTQYF. CDR3 sequence (DNA): TGTGCCAGCAGCATACAGGGGGGGACAGATACGCAGTATTTT.

In its sample, this clone was seen a few times. The chain employs TRBV7-9 and TRBJ2-7; D ambiguous. CDR1 and CDR2 (germline): SEHNR, FQNEAQ (reference sequence). CDR3 size: 12 residues. Trimming cost V 5 bases and J 3 bases, with 8 bases left between them. The CDR3: CASSPGGYEQYF. The CDR3, as DNA: TGTGCCAGCAGCCCCGGTGGCTACGAGCAGTACTTC.

V gene TRBV15 combines with J gene TRBJ1-5; D is ambiguous. The V end was cut by 0 bases, the J end by 6 bases, with 12 bases between. This CDR3 has 15 amino acids. Germline V gene data show CDR1 as LNHNV and CDR2 as YYDKDF (reference sequence). The CDR3 nucleotides read TGTGCCACCAGCAGAGATCGAAGCGGGAGTCAGCCCCAGCATTTT. As protein: CATSRDRSGSQPQHF.

This chain joins TRBV29-1 and TRBJ2-5, with TRBD2 matching 9 bases. Germline loops: CDR1 SQVTM, CDR2 ANQGSEA. J lost 5 bases, V lost 5 bases, and 3 bases had no gene match. The length of the CDR3 is 12 residues. Written as DNA, the CDR3 is TGCAGCGTTTCTAGCGGGATGGAGACCCAGTACTTC. Its protein product is CSVSSGMETQYF. Variable domain in full (rest from reference TRBV29-1 and TRBJ2-5): SAVISQKPSRDICQRGTSLTIQCQVDSQVTMMFWYRQQPGQSLTLIATANQGSEATYESGFVIDKFPISRPNLTFSTLTVSNMSPEDSSIYLCSVSSGMETQYFGPGTRLLVL.

The V and J genes are TRBV13 and TRBJ2-3; D is possibly TRBD2 (6 bases). Looked up from germline, CDR1 is PRHDT and CDR2 is FYEKMQ (reference sequence). Trimming pared 4 bases from V and 2 bases from J, leaving 28 bases between. The CDR3 spans 20 residues. The CDR3 region has the DNA TGTGCCAGCAGCTCACTTAACAAAGGGGAGCGGGCTTACCTCACAGATACGCAGTATTTT. Its protein is CASSSLNKGERAYLTDTQYF.

The V gene is TRBV6-5, the J gene TRBJ2-7; maybe TRBD1 (6 bases). CDR1 and CDR2 from the germline V gene are MNHEY and SVGAGI. This CDR3 spans 13 amino acids. V was cut by 6 bases and J by 2 bases, with 11 bases left in between. The CDR3 sequence is CASSRQAAYEQYF. DNA of the CDR3: TGTGCCAGCAGCCGACAGGCCGCCTACGAGCAGTACTTC.

The rearrangement links TRBV20-1 to TRBJ2-4; TRBD1 agrees at 8 bases. Germline CDR1 reads DFQATT; CDR2 reads SNEGSKA (reference sequence). Trimming removed 5 bases from V and 11 bases from J; junction bases left unmatched: 5. This CDR3 has 11 amino acids. The CDR3 coding sequence is TGCAGTGCTCCGAGCAGGGGGCTTCAGTACTTC. It translates to CSAPSRGLQYF.

This clone has just one count. V and J are TRBV27 and TRBJ1-2; TRBD1 matches at 8 bases. V was pared by 5 bases and J by 6 bases, with 8 bases of the junction left unmatched. The germline gives CDR1 MNHEY, CDR2 SMNVEV (reference sequence). The CDR3 totals 14 residues. The CDR3 is CASSKIGQGHGYTF. The CDR3 DNA follows: TGTGCCAGCAGTAAGATTGGACAGGGCCATGGCTACACCTTC.

The J gene is TRBJ2-7, the V gene TRBV7-2, with TRBD1 identical over 9 bases. This CDR3 has 16 amino acids. CDR1 and CDR2 (germline): SGHTA, FQGNSA. V lost 1 base, J lost 3 bases, and 7 bases stayed unmatched. Here the CDR3 reads CASSLDPGQGLYEQYF. As DNA, the CDR3 is TGTGCCAGCAGCTTAGATCCGGGACAGGGTCTCTACGAGCAGTACTTC.

V usage is TRBV25-1 and J usage is TRBJ1-2; D is possibly TRBD1 (6 bases). The germline V and J ends were trimmed by 3 bases and 7 bases, with 21 bases remaining between them. The V gene's germline CDR1 is MGHDK and CDR2 SYGVNS. The CDR3 covers 16 residues. Written as DNA, the CDR3 is TGTGCCAGCAGTGATCTCCTGGACAGCCCTGACGGTGGCTACACCTTC. Amino acids: CASSDLLDSPDGGYTF.

The rearrangement joins TRBV13 to TRBJ1-2, with TRBD1 matching over 9 bases. V shed 4 bases and J 8 bases; nucleotides not matched to a gene: 5. Germline V gives CDR1 PRHDT, CDR2 FYEKMQ (reference sequence). The length of the CDR3 is 13 residues. The CDR3 loop reads CASSSQGAEGYTF. In DNA form, the CDR3 reads TGTGCCAGCAGCTCACAGGGGGCGGAGGGCTACACCTTC. Full variable domain (outside the CDR3, taken from reference TRBV13 and TRBJ1-2): AAGVIQSPRHLIKEKRETATLKCYPIPRHDTVYWYQQGPGQDPQFLISFYEKMQSDKGSIPDRFSAQQFSDYHSELNMSSLELGDSALYFCASSSQGAEGYTFGSGTRLTVV.

The V call is TRBV14, the J call TRBJ1-4, with a tentative D call TRBD1 (5 bases). Trimming pared 1 base from V and 7 bases from J, leaving 16 bases between. The length of the CDR3 is 16 residues. CDR1 and CDR2 (germline): SGHDN, FVKESK. In nucleotides, the CDR3 is TGTGCCAGCAGCCAAGTGCTCGGCAGGAGGGGTGAAAAACTGTTTTTT. Its protein product is CASSQVLGRRGEKLFF.

This clone was counted between two and nine times. The V and J genes are TRBV7-3 and TRBJ2-5; a possible D gene is TRBD2 (6 bases). Trimming took 8 bases from V and 2 from J, leaving 12 bases between them. In germline, CDR1 is SGHTA, CDR2 FQGTGA. CDR3 size: 13 residues. The CDR3 nucleotides are TGTGCCAGCTCACGGGAGCCTCAAGAGACCCAGTACTTC. The encoded protein is CASSREPQETQYF.

This sequence joins TRBV7-2 and TRBJ2-7; 8 nucleotides match TRBD2. J gave up 6 bases and V 1 base, and 11 bases lay outside the gene matches. The germline V gene has CDR1 SGHTA and CDR2 FQGNSA. This CDR3 comprises 16 residues. This CDR3 reads CASSLGRGLESGEQYF. The DNA for the CDR3 is TGTGCCAGCAGCTTAGGTAGGGGACTAGAATCGGGCGAGCAGTACTTC.

V usage is TRBV5-1 and J usage is TRBJ1-6, with 7 bases lining up with TRBD1. Losses at the gene ends were 2 bases for V and 7 bases for J; bases not matched to a gene: 3. This CDR3 is built from 14 residues. Germline CDR1 and CDR2: SGHRS and YFSETQ. CDR3 in DNA: TGCGCCAGCAGCTTTGAACAGGGGAATTCACCCCTCCACTTT. Protein sequence: CASSFEQGNSPLHF.

V and J are TRBV2 and TRBJ2-3; the match to TRBD2 covers 8 bases. V dropped 4 bases and J dropped 6; count of bases not matched to a gene: 12. Germline CDR1 and CDR2: SNHLY and FYNNEI. The CDR3 runs 16 residues. The CDR3 is CASSGKRGPHPDTQYF. DNA for the CDR3: TGTGCCAGCAGTGGAAAGCGGGGGCCTCACCCGGATACGCAGTATTTT.

CDR3 in amino acids: CASSWRAGGTETQYF. The CDR3 region has the DNA TGTGCCAGCAGCTGGAGAGCGGGAGGGACAGAGACCCAGTACTTC. J is TRBJ2-5 and V is TRBV7-8; the match to TRBD2 covers 10 bases. V was clipped by 4 bases and J by 4 bases; unmatched bases: 6. This CDR3 region has 15 residues. CDR1 and CDR2 from the germline V gene are SGHVS and FQNEAQ.

The chain couples TRBV6-6 to TRBJ1-6, with 7 bases aligning to TRBD1. The CDR3 totals 14 residues. In germline, CDR1 is MNHNY, CDR2 SVGAGI (reference sequence). After removal of 6 bases from V and 7 bases from J, the junction contained 6 bases not matched to a gene. CDR3 in amino acids: CASRPGTENSPLHF. The CDR3 DNA reads TGTGCCAGCAGGCCCGGGACAGAAAATTCACCCCTCCACTTT.

The table lists this clone with a few counts. The rearrangement joins TRBV13 to TRBJ2-5, with D possibly being TRBD1 (5 bases). The CDR3 consists of 14 residues. Trimming stripped 8 bases from V and 2 bases from J, with 15 bases between. Germline V gene data show CDR1 as PRHDT and CDR2 as FYEKMQ (reference sequence). CDR3 DNA sequence: TGTGCCAGCGCCCCCCGACAGCAGCAAGAGACCCAGTACTTC. Residues: CASAPRQQQETQYF.

The chain couples TRBV5-4 to TRBJ1-1; TRBD1 matches at 7 bases. J lost 1 base, V lost 4 bases, and 7 bases had no gene match. The CDR3 covers 15 residues. The V gene's germline CDR1 is SGHNT and CDR2 YYREEE (reference sequence). CDR3 residues: CASSPSQGGNTEAFF. The CDR3 nucleotides read TGTGCCAGCAGCCCCAGCCAGGGGGGGAACACTGAAGCTTTCTTT.